This entry lists 32 T cell receptor beta chains sequenced from one sample in a study of T cell repertoires in cytomegalovirus infection. One entry per CDR3 protein, called by TCRdb with MiXCR from the reads. The sample shows 300,000 or so distinct CDR3 sequences, roughly 24% of them seen only once. The source material was PBMCs. The receptors were sampled from a human donor in good health (CMV status not recorded). Some clones in this sample may be carry-over from other donors' samples.

The V call is TRBV5-6, the J call TRBJ1-1, with D unresolved. CDR3 length equals 14 residues. Germline CDR1 reads SGHDT; CDR2 reads YYEEEE. With 4 bases removed from V and 0 bases from J, the gap between germline ends came to 10 bases. The CDR3 region is CASSHLEMNTEAFF. CDR3 nucleotide sequence: TGTGCCAGCAGCCACCTAGAAATGAACACTGAAGCTTTCTTT.

This clonotype is medium-sized within its sample. The DNA for the CDR3 is TGTGCCAGCAGCTTATCGCGCTCTGGAAACACCATATATTTT. It specifies CASSLSRSGNTIYF. The chain recombines TRBV7-2 with TRBJ1-3; no definite D call. CDR1 SGHTA and CDR2 FQGNSA come from the germline V gene. The V end lost 2 bases, the J end lost 0 bases, and 5 bases lay between the germline ends. This CDR3 has 14 amino acids. Full variable domain (remainder filled in from reference TRBV7-2 and TRBJ1-3): GAGVSQSPSNKVTEKGKDVELRCDPISGHTALYWYRQSLGQGLEFLIYFQGNSAPDKSGLPSDRFSAERTGGSVSTLTIQRTQQEDSAVYLCASSLSRSGNTIYFGEGSWLTVV.

This clonotype has just a few counts. The chain links TRBV30 to TRBJ1-5, with a possible D match to TRBD1 (5 bases). The CDR3 covers 15 residues. In germline, CDR1 is GTSNPN, CDR2 SVGIG (reference sequence). Trimming left V 2 bases short and J 1 base short, with 12 bases between. DNA of the CDR3: TGTGCCTGGAGTCCGGGAGCAGGGAGCAATCAGCCCCAGCATTTT. Its protein is CAWSPGAGSNQPQHF.

This chain joins TRBV7-2 and TRBJ1-2, with 10 bases aligning to TRBD1. The junction had 7 bases not matched to a gene; V was cut back by 0 bases and J by 6 bases. Germline V gene lookup returns CDR1 SGHTA and CDR2 FQGNSA. The CDR3 is 16 residues long. The DNA for the CDR3 is TGTGCCAGCAGCTTAGCGAGCGGGGGACAGGGGCATGGCTACACCTTC. This codes for CASSLASGGQGHGYTF. Full variable domain (outside the CDR3, taken from reference TRBV7-2 and TRBJ1-2): GAGVSQSPSNKVTEKGKDVELRCDPISGHTALYWYRQSLGQGLEFLIYFQGNSAPDKSGLPSDRFSAERTGGSVSTLTIQRTQQEDSAVYLCASSLASGGQGHGYTFGSGTRLTVV.

This sequence joins TRBV7-9 and TRBJ2-5; the match to TRBD1 covers 10 bases. Germline V gives CDR1 SEHNR, CDR2 FQNEAQ (reference sequence). V was pared by 5 bases and J by 6 bases, with 12 bases of the junction left unmatched. The CDR3 has 16 amino acids. The DNA for the CDR3 is TGTGCCAGCAGCAGCGGGGGACAGGGGAAGGGCCAGACCCAGTACTTC. Protein sequence: CASSSGGQGKGQTQYF.

This clonotype was found once. DNA for the CDR3: TGTGCCTGGAGTCCCCGGGGCCTCAACTATGGCTACACCTTC. Amino acids: CAWSPRGLNYGYTF. This sequence joins TRBV30 and TRBJ1-2; perhaps TRBD1 as D (5 bases). V lost 2 bases and J lost 2, with 12 bases in between. Germline CDR1 GTSNPN, CDR2 SVGIG (reference sequence). There are 14 residues in the CDR3. The complete variable domain, with remaining parts taken from reference TRBV30 and TRBJ1-2, reads SQTIHQWPATLVQPVGSPLSLECTVEGTSNPNLYWYRQAAGRGLQLLFYSVGIGQISSEVPQNLSASRPQDRQFILSSKKLLLSDSGFYLCAWSPRGLNYGYTFGSGTRLTVV.

This sequence joins TRBV5-1 and TRBJ1-1; 11 nucleotides line up with TRBD1. The CDR3 spans 15 residues. Germline V gene sequence: CDR1 SGHRS, CDR2 YFSETQ. Unmatched junction bases numbered 5, after V lost 3 bases and J lost 4 bases. In nucleotides, the CDR3 is TGCGCCAGCAGCTCGGGACAGGGGGTTGTCACTGAAGCTTTCTTT. The encoded protein is CASSSGQGVVTEAFF.

This clonotype has at least ten counts. The J gene is TRBJ2-3, the V gene TRBV7-2; D remains unclear. Germline CDR1 reads SGHTA; CDR2 reads FQGNSA. V lost 3 bases, J lost 5 bases, and 15 bases lay in between. The CDR3 spans 15 residues. The DNA of the CDR3 is TGTGCCAGCAGCTTCACTGGGTCCGGAGAAGATACGCAGTATTTT. Its protein is CASSFTGSGEDTQYF.

This clonotype was detected a few times. This chain uses TRBV7-4 with TRBJ1-2, with D possibly matching TRBD1 (5 bases). There are 14 residues in the CDR3. Germline V gives CDR1 SGHVT, CDR2 SQSDAQ. Trimming cost V 5 bases and J 10 bases, with 20 bases left between them. This CDR3 reads CASSRFGGKQDYTF. The CDR3 DNA is TGTGCCAGCAGCCGTTTCGGGGGGAAGCAGGACTACACCTTC.

The CDR3 DNA reads TGTGCCAGCAGCTCCGTCGACAGTGACTATGGCTACACCTTC. Translating gives CASSSVDSDYGYTF. The chain couples TRBV7-9 to TRBJ1-2; weak D call: TRBD1 (5 bases). The CDR3 has 14 residues. Germline lookup yields CDR1 SEHNR and CDR2 FQNEAQ (reference sequence). The V end lost 4 bases, the J end lost 3 bases, and 12 bases lay between the germline ends.

This clonotype has just a few counts. J is TRBJ2-3 and V is TRBV20-1; TRBD2 agrees at 7 bases. CDR1 DFQATT and CDR2 SNEGSKA come from the germline V gene (reference sequence). This CDR3 is built from 15 residues. The V gene end was trimmed by 6 bases and the J gene end by 5 bases; junction bases not matched to a gene: 14. The CDR3 reads CSAHRASGAQDTQYF. As DNA, the CDR3 is TGCAGTGCCCATAGGGCTAGCGGCGCTCAAGATACGCAGTATTTT.

Only a few counts were recorded for this clonotype. The chain has TRBV7-9 and TRBJ2-7; TRBD1 aligns across 9 bases. The V and J ends lost 8 bases and 4 bases, in that order; junction bases with no gene match: 21. The CDR3 has 18 amino acids. The germline CDR1 and CDR2 sequences are SEHNR and FQNEAQ (reference sequence). As DNA, the CDR3 is TGTGCCAGCCGGCCCGGGACAGGGCGTTCCCGGGCGACTTACGAGCAGTACTTC. Translating gives CASRPGTGRSRATYEQYF.

This clonotype was counted between two and nine times. The chain uses TRBV29-1 and TRBJ1-1; possibly TRBD1 for D (5 bases). In germline, CDR1 is SQVTM, CDR2 ANQGSEA. The CDR3 totals 13 residues. CDR3 sequence: CSGLTATNTEAFF. The CDR3 nucleotides read TGCAGTGGACTGACAGCGACGAACACTGAAGCTTTCTTT.

This clonotype was seen a few times. The gene calls are TRBV5-1 and TRBJ2-5, with TRBD2 identical over 10 bases. Per the germline V gene, CDR1 is SGHRS and CDR2 is YFSETQ. After removal of 0 bases from V and 0 bases from J, the junction contained 8 bases not matched to a gene. This CDR3 comprises 18 residues. The CDR3 coding sequence is TGCGCCAGCAGCTTGGCACAGACTAGCGGGTTCCACCAAGAGACCCAGTACTTC. It encodes CASSLAQTSGFHQETQYF.

V and J are TRBV27 and TRBJ2-4; 7 bases match TRBD1. The J segment lost 8 bases and the V segment lost 0 bases, leaving 7 bases of the junction unmatched. CDR1 is MNHEY, CDR2 SMNVEV, per germline (reference sequence). The CDR3 loop spans 15 amino acids. In DNA, the CDR3 is TGTGCCAGCAGTTTATCGAGGGGCACAGGGGACATTCAGTACTTC. It yields the protein CASSLSRGTGDIQYF.

This clonotype appeared a few times. The rearrangement uses TRBV19 and TRBJ1-6; 7 bases line up with TRBD1. The CDR3 has 16 amino acids. J lost 7 bases, V lost 6 bases, and 12 bases had no gene match. CDR1 is LNHDA, CDR2 SQIVND, per germline (reference sequence). CDR3 residues: CASSHSTGDWNSPLHF. CDR3 nucleotides: TGTGCCAGTAGCCATTCAACAGGGGATTGGAATTCACCCCTCCACTTT.

This clonotype was seen a handful of times. The chain combines TRBV25-1 with TRBJ2-5; 9 nucleotides agree with TRBD1. The CDR3 is 14 amino acids. The trim removed 3 bases at V and 6 bases at J, leaving 5 bases unmatched. Germline assignment: CDR1 MGHDK and CDR2 SYGVNS. CDR3 sequence (DNA): TGTGCCAGCAGTGACCGGACAGGGGATAAGACCCAGTACTTC. Translating gives CASSDRTGDKTQYF.

The rearrangement uses TRBV20-1 and TRBJ2-1; D remains ambiguous. This CDR3 is built from 13 residues. Germline CDR1 DFQATT, CDR2 SNEGSKA (reference sequence). Deletions cut 3 bases from V and 0 bases from J, with 6 bases between. CDR3 coding DNA: TGCAGTGCTAGGCGGAGCTCCTACAATGAGCAGTTCTTC. Translation gives CSARRSSYNEQFF.

This clonotype has a count of ten or more. J is TRBJ1-5 and V is TRBV7-2, with D possibly TRBD1 on 5 matching bases. The CDR3 spans 15 residues. Germline assignment: CDR1 SGHTA and CDR2 FQGNSA. The V gene lost 1 base and the J gene lost 7 bases, with 14 bases spanning the gap. CDR3: CASSLGVGGAQPQHF. The CDR3 DNA reads TGTGCCAGCAGCTTAGGGGTGGGTGGGGCCCAGCCCCAGCATTTT.

This clonotype was found many times. The V gene is TRBV7-2, the J gene TRBJ2-1; 9 bases line up with TRBD2. Trimming cost V 0 bases and J 5 bases; bases outside gene matches: 2. This CDR3 region has 15 residues. Germline CDR1 reads SGHTA; CDR2 reads FQGNSA. The CDR3 DNA reads as TGTGCCAGCAGCTTAGCGGTAGCGGGGGACAATGAGCAGTTCTTC. Translation: CASSLAVAGDNEQFF.

V usage is TRBV20-1 and J usage is TRBJ2-1; possibly TRBD2 for D (6 bases). The CDR3 loop spans 14 amino acids. Germline V gene sequence: CDR1 DFQATT, CDR2 SNEGSKA (reference sequence). The DNA of the CDR3 is TGCAGCGCAGGAGGGTGGCTCACTGGCGATGAGCAGTTCTTC. Encoded protein: CSAGGWLTGDEQFF.

The rearrangement uses TRBV5-6 and TRBJ1-1; possible D gene TRBD1, 6 bases. The V and J ends lost 5 bases and 1 base respectively, with 12 bases between them. The CDR3 length is 14 residues. The germline V gene encodes CDR1 SGHDT and CDR2 YYEEEE. The CDR3 sequence: CASRAQGWNTEAFF. The CDR3 region has the DNA TGTGCCAGCAGGGCACAGGGTTGGAACACTGAAGCTTTCTTT.

V gene TRBV29-1 combines with J gene TRBJ1-3; D remains ambiguous. V was cut by 6 bases and J by 0 bases, with 9 bases left in between. CDR3 length: 13 amino acids. Per the germline V gene, CDR1 is SQVTM and CDR2 is ANQGSEA. CDR3 residues: CSVTPSSGNTIYF. Here the CDR3 DNA reads TGCAGCGTGACACCAAGCTCTGGAAACACCATATATTTT.

This clonotype has more than one count but fewer than ten. This chain links TRBV12-3 or TRBV12-4 with TRBJ1-6; no clear D gene. V was clipped by 7 bases and J by 3 bases, with 7 bases between them. The CDR3 sequence is 13 residues long. The CDR3 spells CASTRDYNSPLHF. CDR3 nucleotides: TGTGCCAGCACCCGGGACTATAATTCACCCCTCCACTTT.

This sequence joins TRBV19 and TRBJ1-1, with unresolved D. Trimming left V 2 bases short and J 1 base short, with 5 bases between. This CDR3 spans 13 amino acids. Germline CDR1 reads LNHDA; CDR2 reads SQIVND (reference sequence). CDR3 protein: CASSIMGNTEAFF. CDR3 in DNA: TGTGCCAGTAGTATAATGGGGAACACTGAAGCTTTCTTT.

This chain joins TRBV6-4 and TRBJ2-3; 9 bases match TRBD2. The V gene's germline CDR1 is MRHNA and CDR2 SNTAGT. V lost 3 bases, J lost 4 bases, and 5 bases stayed unmatched. The CDR3 length is 15 residues. CDR3 coding DNA: TGTGCCAGCAGTGATGGAGGCGGGGGGGCAGATACGCAGTATTTT. Its protein is CASSDGGGGADTQYF.

This clonotype appeared a few times. The V gene is TRBV5-1, the J gene TRBJ2-1, with 10 bases aligning to TRBD2. J was trimmed by 6 bases and V by 6 bases; bases with no gene match: 9. The CDR3 loop spans 15 amino acids. Germline values: CDR1 SGHRS, CDR2 YFSETQ. CDR3 coding DNA: TGCGCCAGCATCATTACCCCTAGCGGGGGCAATGAGCAGTTCTTC. This codes for CASIITPSGGNEQFF.

The chain employs TRBV20-1 and TRBJ1-2; no clear D gene. Germline V CDR1 and CDR2: DFQATT, SNEGSKA (reference sequence). CDR3 length: 15 residues. Trimming shortened V by 1 base and J by 3 bases, and 15 bases separated the two germline ends. This CDR3 is CSARVGGRRDYGYTF. The CDR3 DNA is TGCAGTGCTAGAGTCGGCGGGAGGAGGGACTATGGCTACACCTTC.

This clonotype was seen a few times. The chain employs TRBV10-3 and TRBJ2-3; 7 bases are shared with TRBD2. Germline loops: CDR1 ENHRY, CDR2 SYGVKD. V trimming: 6 bases; J trimming: 6 bases; junction bases outside the gene matches: 3. The CDR3 spans 12 residues. The CDR3 spells CAIRAGGDTQYF. CDR3 coding DNA: TGTGCCATCAGGGCCGGGGGGGATACGCAGTATTTT.

This clonotype was counted at least ten times. This chain connects TRBV7-2 to TRBJ2-6; D unresolved. V lost 4 bases and J 0 bases, leaving 7 bases between the germline ends. CDR1 and CDR2 from the germline V gene are SGHTA and FQGNSA. This CDR3 is built from 15 residues. The CDR3 loop is CASSWSNSGANVLTF. CDR3 in DNA: TGTGCCAGCAGCTGGAGTAACTCTGGGGCCAACGTCCTGACTTTC.

The chain employs TRBV11-2 and TRBJ2-7, with D possibly TRBD1 on 5 matching bases. CDR1 is SGHAT and CDR2 is FQNNGV in the germline V gene. The CDR3 sequence is 15 residues long. V lost 3 bases and J 2 bases, leaving 14 bases between the germline ends. The CDR3 coding sequence is TGTGCCAGCAGCTTTGGGGCTCCCCAGGCCTACGAGCAGTACTTC. Protein: CASSFGAPQAYEQYF.

CDR3 coding DNA: TGTGCCAGCAGCTCCGCCGGAGCTAACTATGGCTACACCTTC. Protein: CASSSAGANYGYTF. The V gene is TRBV13, the J gene TRBJ1-2; no firm D call. Germline CDR1 and CDR2: PRHDT and FYEKMQ (reference sequence). Trimming shortened V by 4 bases and J by 0 bases, and 9 bases separated the two germline ends. CDR3 length: 14 amino acids.